This TCR beta chain was recovered during a study of graft-versus-host responses after intestinal transplantation. Background on the study: Grafts that recipients had were multivisceral, liver-intestinal, or isolated intestinal transplants. Every transplant recipient was induced with anti-thymocyte globulin, then maintained on tacrolimus and steroids for about 3 years. Regarding the study as a whole: Ileal or blood samples showed some GvH clones first, and such clones were also found in recipient marrow.

Remarks on this clone: The target antigen is unknown.

Profiling relied on immunoSEQ multiplex PCR, and the TCRdb table lists in-frame clones only, not all of them. Of roughly 69,000 clones listed, more than 90% are singletons. Deletions cut 3 bases from V and 4 bases from J, with 10 bases between. The germline V gene encodes CDR1 SGDLS and CDR2 YYNGEE. This CDR3 contains 13 residues. The sequence was obtained from a human donor who was the organ donor for an intestinal transplant. The chain is built from TRBV9 and TRBJ1-1; D unresolved. The sequencing here drew on unstimulated CD8+ T cells sorted from spleen or lymph node cells, taken before transplant. The CDR3 nucleotides read TGTGCCAGCAGCGGGGGAGGCGGCACTGAAGCTTTCTTT. This codes for CASSGGGGTEAFF.